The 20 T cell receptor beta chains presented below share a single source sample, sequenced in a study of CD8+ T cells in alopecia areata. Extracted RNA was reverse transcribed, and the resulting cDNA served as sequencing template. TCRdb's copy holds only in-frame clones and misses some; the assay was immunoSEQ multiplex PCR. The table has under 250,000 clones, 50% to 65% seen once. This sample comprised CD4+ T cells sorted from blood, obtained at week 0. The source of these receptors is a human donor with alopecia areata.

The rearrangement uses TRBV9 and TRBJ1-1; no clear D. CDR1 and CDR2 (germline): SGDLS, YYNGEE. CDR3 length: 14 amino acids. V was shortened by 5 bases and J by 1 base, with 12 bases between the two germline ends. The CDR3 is CASRTEGRNTEAFF. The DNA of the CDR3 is TGTGCCAGCAGGACGGAGGGTCGGAACACTGAAGCTTTCTTT.

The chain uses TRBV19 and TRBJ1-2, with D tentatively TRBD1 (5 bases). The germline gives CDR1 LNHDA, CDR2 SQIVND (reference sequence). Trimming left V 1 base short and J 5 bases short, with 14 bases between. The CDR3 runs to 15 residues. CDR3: CASSIVGTERYGYTF. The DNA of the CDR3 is TGTGCCAGTAGTATAGTCGGGACGGAACGGTATGGCTACACCTTC.

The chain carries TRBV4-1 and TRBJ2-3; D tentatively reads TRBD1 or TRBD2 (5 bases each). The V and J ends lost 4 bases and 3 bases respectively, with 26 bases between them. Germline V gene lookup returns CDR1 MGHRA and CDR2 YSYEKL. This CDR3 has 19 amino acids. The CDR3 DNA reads TGCGCCAGCAGCCCCCTCGGGGCCGGGGAGCTAGGCGCGACAGATACGCAGTATTTT. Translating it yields CASSPLGAGELGATDTQYF.

This chain's CDR3 is CASSQPRLGRGPDNYGYTF. The CDR3 DNA follows: TGCGCCAGCAGCCAACCTCGCCTGGGAAGGGGGCCAGATAACTATGGCTACACCTTC. This chain uses TRBV4-1 with TRBJ1-2, with 7 nucleotides matching TRBD1. CDR1 and CDR2 from the germline V gene are MGHRA and YSYEKL. V gave up 2 bases and J gave up 1 base; unmatched junction bases: 16. This CDR3 is built from 19 residues.

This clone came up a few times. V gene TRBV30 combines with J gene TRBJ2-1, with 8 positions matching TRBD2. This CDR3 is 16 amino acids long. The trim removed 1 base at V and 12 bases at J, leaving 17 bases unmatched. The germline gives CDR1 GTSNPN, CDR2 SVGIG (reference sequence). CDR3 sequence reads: CAWSGRRLAGVIPQFF. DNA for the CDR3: TGTGCCTGGAGTGGGAGGCGGCTAGCGGGCGTAATTCCGCAGTTCTTC.

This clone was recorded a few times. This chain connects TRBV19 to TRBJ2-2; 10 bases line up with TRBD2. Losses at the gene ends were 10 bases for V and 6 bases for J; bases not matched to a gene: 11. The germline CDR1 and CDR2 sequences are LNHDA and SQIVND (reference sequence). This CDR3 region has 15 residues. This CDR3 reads CATSQAGGPAGELFF. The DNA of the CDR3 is TGTGCCACCTCCCAAGCGGGAGGGCCGGCCGGGGAGCTGTTTTTT. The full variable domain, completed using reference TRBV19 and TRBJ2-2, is DGGITQSPKYLFRKEGQNVTLSCEQNLNHDAMYWYRQDPGQGLRLIYYSQIVNDFQKGDIAEGYSVSREKKESFPLTVTSAQKNPTAFYLCATSQAGGPAGELFFGEGSRLTVL.

CDR3 DNA sequence: TGTGCCACCGCAGGACAGATGAACACTGAAGCTTTCTTT. Amino acids: CATAGQMNTEAFF. V is TRBV6-5 and J is TRBJ1-1, with D possibly TRBD1 on 6 matching bases. V lost 10 bases, J lost 0 bases, and 12 bases lay in between. Germline values: CDR1 MNHEY, CDR2 SVGAGI. CDR3 size: 13 residues.

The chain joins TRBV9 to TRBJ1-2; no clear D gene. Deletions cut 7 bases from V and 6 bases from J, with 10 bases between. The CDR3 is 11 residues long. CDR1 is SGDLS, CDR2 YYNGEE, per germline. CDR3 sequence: CASQKGDGYTF. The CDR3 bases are TGTGCCAGCCAGAAGGGTGATGGCTACACCTTC. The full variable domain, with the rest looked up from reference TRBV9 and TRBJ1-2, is DSGVTQTPKHLITATGQRVTLRCSPRSGDLSVYWYQQSLDQGLQFLIQYYNGEERAKGNILERFSAQQFPDLHSELNLSSLELGDSALYFCASQKGDGYTFGSGTRLTVV.

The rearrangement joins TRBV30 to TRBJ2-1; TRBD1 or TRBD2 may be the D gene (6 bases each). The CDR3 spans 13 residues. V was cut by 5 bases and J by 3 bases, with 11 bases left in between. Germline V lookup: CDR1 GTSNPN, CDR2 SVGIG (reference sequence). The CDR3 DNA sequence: TGTGCCTGGTGGGGGGCTAACTACAATGAGCAGTTCTTC. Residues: CAWWGANYNEQFF.

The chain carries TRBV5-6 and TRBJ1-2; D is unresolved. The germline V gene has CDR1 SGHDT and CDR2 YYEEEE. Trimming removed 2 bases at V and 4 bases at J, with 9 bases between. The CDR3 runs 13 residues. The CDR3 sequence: CASSLRETYGYTF. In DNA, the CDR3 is TGTGCCAGCAGCTTAAGAGAAACCTATGGCTACACCTTC.

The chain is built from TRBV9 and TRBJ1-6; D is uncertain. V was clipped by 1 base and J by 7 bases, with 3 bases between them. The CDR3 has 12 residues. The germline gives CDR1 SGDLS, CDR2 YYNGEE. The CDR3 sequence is CASSVRNSPLHF. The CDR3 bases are TGTGCCAGCAGCGTAAGGAATTCACCCCTCCACTTT.

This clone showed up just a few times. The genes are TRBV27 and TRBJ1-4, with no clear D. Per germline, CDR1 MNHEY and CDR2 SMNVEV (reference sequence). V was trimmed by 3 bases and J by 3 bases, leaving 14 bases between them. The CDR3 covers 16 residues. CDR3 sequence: CASSFLGNRPNEKLFF. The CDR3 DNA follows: TGTGCCAGCAGTTTTTTAGGCAACCGCCCTAATGAAAAACTGTTTTTT.

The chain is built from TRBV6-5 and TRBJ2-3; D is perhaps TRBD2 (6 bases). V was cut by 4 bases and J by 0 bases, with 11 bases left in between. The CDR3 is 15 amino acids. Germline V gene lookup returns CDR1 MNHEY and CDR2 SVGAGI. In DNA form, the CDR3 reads TGTGCCAGCAGTTCCCGGGACTTAAGCACAGATACGCAGTATTTT. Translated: CASSSRDLSTDTQYF.

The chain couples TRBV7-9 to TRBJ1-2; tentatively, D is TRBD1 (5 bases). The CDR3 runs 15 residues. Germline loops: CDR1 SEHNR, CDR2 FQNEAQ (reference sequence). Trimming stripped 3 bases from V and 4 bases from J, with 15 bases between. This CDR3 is CASSLVGRAGYGYTF. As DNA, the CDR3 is TGTGCCAGCAGCTTGGTCGGCAGGGCGGGCTATGGCTACACCTTC.

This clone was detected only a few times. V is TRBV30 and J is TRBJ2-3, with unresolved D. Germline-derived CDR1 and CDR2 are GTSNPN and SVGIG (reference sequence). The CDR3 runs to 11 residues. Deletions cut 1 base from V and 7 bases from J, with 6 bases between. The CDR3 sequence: CAWSGKNTQYF. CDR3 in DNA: TGTGCCTGGAGTGGAAAGAATACGCAGTATTTT. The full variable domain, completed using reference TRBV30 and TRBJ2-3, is SQTIHQWPATLVQPVGSPLSLECTVEGTSNPNLYWYRQAAGRGLQLLFYSVGIGQISSEVPQNLSASRPQDRQFILSSKKLLLSDSGFYLCAWSGKNTQYFGPGTRLTVL.

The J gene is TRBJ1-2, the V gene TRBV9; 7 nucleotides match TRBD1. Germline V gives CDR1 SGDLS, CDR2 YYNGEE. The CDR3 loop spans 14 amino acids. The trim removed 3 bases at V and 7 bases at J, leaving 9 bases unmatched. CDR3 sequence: CASSASEGARGYTF. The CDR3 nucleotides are TGTGCCAGCAGCGCTTCAGAGGGGGCGCGTGGCTACACCTTC.

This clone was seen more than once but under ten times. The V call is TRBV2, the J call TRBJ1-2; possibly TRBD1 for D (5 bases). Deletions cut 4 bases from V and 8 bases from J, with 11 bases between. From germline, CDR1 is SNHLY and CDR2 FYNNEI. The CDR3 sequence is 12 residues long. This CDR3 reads CASSGGKGGYTF. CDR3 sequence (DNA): TGTGCCAGCAGTGGCGGGAAGGGGGGCTACACCTTC.

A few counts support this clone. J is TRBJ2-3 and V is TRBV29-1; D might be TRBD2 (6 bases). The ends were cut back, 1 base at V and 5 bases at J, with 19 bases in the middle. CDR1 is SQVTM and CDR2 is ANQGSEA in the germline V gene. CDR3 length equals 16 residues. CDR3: CSVEGWGVSQRDTQYF. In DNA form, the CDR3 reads TGCAGCGTTGAAGGGTGGGGGGTATCCCAAAGAGATACGCAGTATTTT.

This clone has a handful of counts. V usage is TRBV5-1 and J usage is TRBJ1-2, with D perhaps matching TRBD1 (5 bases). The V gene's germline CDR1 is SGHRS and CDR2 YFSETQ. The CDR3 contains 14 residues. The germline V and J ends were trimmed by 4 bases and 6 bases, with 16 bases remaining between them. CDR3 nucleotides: TGCGCCAGCAGCCGAAGGGGAACGGGAAATGGCTACACCTTC. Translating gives CASSRRGTGNGYTF.

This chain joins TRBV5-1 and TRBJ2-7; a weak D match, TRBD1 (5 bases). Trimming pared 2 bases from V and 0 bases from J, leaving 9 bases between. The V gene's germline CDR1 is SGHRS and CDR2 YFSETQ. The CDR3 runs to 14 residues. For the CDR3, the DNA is TGCGCCAGCAGCTTACAGGCCAACTCCTACGAGCAGTACTTC. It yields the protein CASSLQANSYEQYF. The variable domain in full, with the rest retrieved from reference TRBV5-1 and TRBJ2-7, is KAGVTQTPRYLIKTRGQQVTLSCSPISGHRSVSWYQQTPGQGLQFLFEYFSETQRNKGNFPGRFSGRQFSNSRSEMNVSTLELGDSALYLCASSLQANSYEQYFGPGTRLTVT.